Shown below are 31 T cell receptor beta chains from a single sample sequenced in a study of response to subunit inactivated influenza vaccine. TCRdb re-called the RT-PCR reads through MiXCR, storing one row per CDR3 protein. The sample gives around 760,000 distinct CDR3 sequences, about 15% of which show up once; around 6.5% is in the top ten. The sequences come from PBMCs from blood, collected less than 15 days before vaccination. These receptors all come from a man aged 50 to 59 who received an inactivated influenza vaccine.

About this clonotype: One junction end does not reproduce the germline sequence, and a read error may be involved. This rearrangement joins TRBV9 to TRBJ2-5; perhaps TRBD2 as D (6 bases). Germline loops: CDR1 SGDLS, CDR2 YYNGEE. The CDR3 totals 14 residues. CDR3 residues: CASSVGDGGEPQYF. DNA for the CDR3: TGTGCCAGCAGCGTAGGCGACGGGGGAGAGCCCCAGTACTTC.

This clonotype was seen a few times. The rearrangement uses TRBV3-1 and TRBJ2-3, with 10 bases matching TRBD2. The junction had 9 bases not matched to a gene; V was cut back by 4 bases and J by 5 bases. The CDR3 runs to 16 residues. Germline V gives CDR1 LGHDT, CDR2 YNNKEL (reference sequence). This CDR3 reads CASSLSSGGAQDTQYF. CDR3 bases: TGTGCCAGCAGCCTTTCCAGCGGGGGGGCTCAAGATACGCAGTATTTT.

This chain uses TRBV7-2 with TRBJ1-4, with D perhaps TRBD1 (5 bases). Germline CDR1 reads SGHTA; CDR2 reads FQGNSA. Trimming pared 5 bases from V and 11 bases from J, leaving 9 bases between. This CDR3 has 11 amino acids. This chain's CDR3 is CASSQGSKLFF. The DNA of the CDR3 is TGTGCCAGCAGCCAGGGCAGTAAACTGTTTTTT. Drawing the rest from reference TRBV7-2 and TRBJ1-4, the complete variable domain is GAGVSQSPSNKVTEKGKDVELRCDPISGHTALYWYRQSLGQGLEFLIYFQGNSAPDKSGLPSDRFSAERTGGSVSTLTIQRTQQEDSAVYLCASSQGSKLFFGSGTQLSVL.

The rearrangement links TRBV12-3 or TRBV12-4 to TRBJ2-1; D is perhaps TRBD2 (6 bases). The CDR3 has 14 amino acids. Trimming stripped 5 bases from V and 7 bases from J, with 15 bases between. The CDR3 sequence is CASSPPQTRNEQFF. The CDR3 DNA reads as TGTGCCAGCAGTCCGCCCCAGACTAGAAATGAGCAGTTCTTC.

This clonotype was detected only a few times. The J gene is TRBJ2-1, the V gene TRBV11-2; TRBD1 agrees at 8 bases. Trimming took 5 bases from V and 10 from J; bases not matched to a gene: 4. CDR1 is SGHAT and CDR2 is FQNNGV in the germline V gene. This CDR3 comprises 12 residues. CDR3 sequence reads: CASSPRTGEQFF. CDR3 nucleotides: TGTGCCAGCAGCCCTCGGACAGGGGAGCAGTTCTTC.

V and J are TRBV7-9 and TRBJ2-1; D is ambiguous. Germline loops: CDR1 SEHNR, CDR2 FQNEAQ (reference sequence). The CDR3 runs 13 residues. The V end was cut by 1 base, the J end by 11 bases, with 12 bases between. As DNA, the CDR3 is TGTGCCAGCAGCTTAGTAGGCGGAATTCAGCAGTTCTTC. Amino acid sequence: CASSLVGGIQQFF.

The chain recombines TRBV12-3 or TRBV12-4 with TRBJ2-2, with 9 bases identical to TRBD2. V shed 7 bases, J shed 0 bases, and the junction held 9 bases outside the gene matches. The CDR3 covers 17 residues. The CDR3 here is CASTSRRGGTNTGELFF. CDR3 nucleotide sequence: TGTGCCAGCACCTCCCGGCGGGGGGGGACGAACACCGGGGAGCTGTTTTTT.

V is TRBV28 and J is TRBJ2-1; D unclear. Trimming removed 6 bases from V and 0 bases from J, with 12 bases in between. The CDR3 runs 15 residues. Per germline, CDR1 MDHEN and CDR2 SYDVKM. DNA for the CDR3: TGTGCCAGCAGCCTGACTTCCGCCTCCTACAATGAGCAGTTCTTC. This codes for CASSLTSASYNEQFF.

The V gene is TRBV29-1, the J gene TRBJ2-5, with no clear D. CDR1 SQVTM and CDR2 ANQGSEA come from the germline V gene. There are 10 residues in the CDR3. The V gene lost 6 bases and the J gene lost 4 bases, with 6 bases spanning the gap. CDR3 nucleotide sequence: TGCAGCGTAGCCTTAGAGACCCAGTACTTC. This sequence encodes CSVALETQYF.

The chain joins TRBV27 to TRBJ1-6; 9 nucleotides line up with TRBD1. V shed 6 bases, J shed 8 bases, and the junction held 5 bases outside the gene matches. The CDR3 loop spans 14 amino acids. The V gene's germline CDR1 is MNHEY and CDR2 SMNVEV (reference sequence). The CDR3 nucleotides are TGTGCCAGCAGACAGGGGGCGCAACATTCACCCCTCCACTTT. It specifies CASRQGAQHSPLHF.

This clonotype was recorded a few times. This chain joins TRBV27 and TRBJ2-7, with 8 bases lining up with TRBD1. V dropped 7 bases and J dropped 6; count of bases not matched to a gene: 11. Germline V CDR1 and CDR2: MNHEY, SMNVEV (reference sequence). The CDR3 extends over 14 amino acids. The CDR3 here is CASTARTGRGEQYF. The CDR3 coding sequence is TGTGCCAGCACTGCTCGGACAGGGAGAGGCGAGCAGTACTTC.

The chain employs TRBV6-1 and TRBJ1-5; 11 bases are a match to TRBD1. The germline V gene encodes CDR1 MNHNS and CDR2 SASEGT. This CDR3 contains 18 residues. V dropped 6 bases and J dropped 6; count of bases not matched to a gene: 16. CDR3 DNA sequence: TGTGCCAGCAGCTCGACCGGGACAGGGGGTATATCGATTCAGCCCCAGCATTTT. It translates to CASSSTGTGGISIQPQHF.

The chain is built from TRBV29-1 and TRBJ2-3; D not resolved. Looked up from germline, CDR1 is SQVTM and CDR2 is ANQGSEA. The CDR3 has 15 residues. The V gene lost 8 bases and the J gene lost 3 bases, with 21 bases spanning the gap. CDR3 amino acids: CSITTPGRGTDTQYF. As DNA, the CDR3 is TGCAGCATAACCACACCCGGCCGAGGAACAGATACGCAGTATTTT.

This clonotype was detected a few times. This chain links TRBV6-2 or TRBV6-3 with TRBJ1-5; 8 bases are a match to TRBD1. CDR1 is MNHEY and CDR2 is SVGEGT in the germline V gene. J gave up 6 bases and V 2 bases, and 0 bases lay outside the gene matches. The CDR3 runs to 13 residues. The DNA of the CDR3 is TGTGCCAGCAGTTACGACAGGGGTCAGCCCCAGCATTTT. Encoded protein: CASSYDRGQPQHF.

The chain links TRBV7-2 to TRBJ2-2; D perhaps matches TRBD2 (5 bases). Per the germline V gene, CDR1 is SGHTA and CDR2 is FQGNSA. This CDR3 region has 17 residues. V shed 2 bases and J shed 4 bases, with 17 bases lying between them. The CDR3 DNA follows: TGTGCCAGCAGCTTACCCCTAGCTGTGGGAAGCACCGGGGAGCTGTTTTTT. It specifies CASSLPLAVGSTGELFF.

This sequence joins TRBV7-9 and TRBJ2-7; D may be TRBD1 (5 bases). V lost 4 bases and J 0 bases, leaving 13 bases between the germline ends. The CDR3 is 15 amino acids. Germline V gene lookup returns CDR1 SEHNR and CDR2 FQNEAQ (reference sequence). This CDR3 is CASSSNRRRSYEQYF. For the CDR3, the DNA is TGTGCCAGCAGCTCCAACAGGCGACGCTCCTACGAGCAGTACTTC.

This rearrangement joins TRBV27 to TRBJ2-1, with 9 bases lining up with TRBD2. The CDR3 spans 15 residues. Germline V CDR1 and CDR2: MNHEY, SMNVEV (reference sequence). Trimming at V came to 3 bases and at J to 5 bases, leaving 5 bases not matched to a gene. The CDR3 coding sequence is TGTGCCAGCAGTTTCGGGACTAGCTGGCACAATGAGCAGTTCTTC. Protein sequence: CASSFGTSWHNEQFF.

This clonotype came up a few times. The chain is built from TRBV3-1 and TRBJ2-7, with 7 bases matching TRBD2. Germline trimming cut 5 bases from V and 0 bases from J; bases unmatched to any gene: 10. In germline, CDR1 is LGHDT, CDR2 YNNKEL (reference sequence). CDR3 length: 16 residues. The CDR3 loop reads CASSYRPGLLSYEQYF. As DNA, the CDR3 is TGTGCCAGCAGCTACAGACCGGGACTACTCTCCTACGAGCAGTACTTC.

V gene TRBV7-9 combines with J gene TRBJ1-4; possible D gene TRBD1, 5 bases. Trimming pared 2 bases from V and 7 bases from J, leaving 17 bases between. The germline V gene has CDR1 SEHNR and CDR2 FQNEAQ (reference sequence). This CDR3 has 16 amino acids. The CDR3 loop reads CASSLRLAGVGEKLFF. The CDR3 DNA reads as TGTGCCAGCAGCTTACGACTTGCGGGGGTCGGTGAAAAACTGTTTTTT.

This chain joins TRBV4-2 and TRBJ1-1; D unclear. Trimming took off 1 base at V and 0 bases at J, with 9 bases between the two ends. The CDR3 is 15 residues long. Germline loops: CDR1 LGHNA, CDR2 YNFKEQ. The CDR3 DNA sequence: TGTGCCAGCAGCCAAGGTCCGGGAATGAACACTGAAGCTTTCTTT. This codes for CASSQGPGMNTEAFF.

This clonotype was seen a handful of times. CDR3 amino acids: CAISPGTNNEKLFF. The CDR3 bases are TGTGCCATCAGTCCCGGGACCAATAATGAAAAACTGTTTTTT. This chain connects TRBV10-3 to TRBJ1-4; D is possibly TRBD1 (5 bases). The CDR3 length is 14 residues. The germline gives CDR1 ENHRY, CDR2 SYGVKD. V was pared by 5 bases and J by 4 bases, with 11 bases between.

This clonotype was counted ten times or more. V is TRBV15 and J is TRBJ2-1; TRBD2 matches 10 bases. The V gene's germline CDR1 is LNHNV and CDR2 YYDKDF (reference sequence). The V gene end was trimmed by 5 bases and the J gene end by 4 bases; junction bases not matched to a gene: 23. This CDR3 region has 21 residues. The CDR3 nucleotides are TGTGCCACCAGCCTTATCGGCCTGGGGAGATGGACTAGCGGAGAATACAATGAGCAGTTCTTC. Translated: CATSLIGLGRWTSGEYNEQFF.

This sequence joins TRBV4-3 and TRBJ2-1; D is possibly TRBD2 (5 bases). V was trimmed by 0 bases and J by 10 bases, leaving 13 bases between them. The CDR3 is made up of 14 amino acids. Germline V lookup: CDR1 LGHNA, CDR2 YSLEER. CDR3: CASSQDISPGEQFF. In DNA, the CDR3 is TGCGCCAGCAGCCAAGATATCAGCCCGGGGGAGCAGTTCTTC.

The chain recombines TRBV4-2 with TRBJ1-5; 7 bases fit TRBD1. J gave up 0 bases and V 0 bases, and 5 bases lay outside the gene matches. CDR3 size: 17 residues. The V gene's germline CDR1 is LGHNA and CDR2 YNFKEQ. This chain's CDR3 is CASSQEWGQHSNQPQHF. The CDR3 DNA reads TGTGCCAGCAGCCAAGAATGGGGACAGCATAGCAATCAGCCCCAGCATTTT.

The chain recombines TRBV12-3 or TRBV12-4 with TRBJ2-7; D remains unclear. The CDR3 has 15 residues. Deletions cut 8 bases from V and 0 bases from J, with 17 bases between. The CDR3 bases are TGTGCCAGCGGGTTGACGGGCCGGAGCTCCTACGAGCAGTACTTC. It specifies CASGLTGRSSYEQYF.

The V and J genes are TRBV24-1 and TRBJ2-1; no clear D. The J call may be in error: the DNA end matches TRBJ2-7 better. Per germline, CDR1 KGHDR and CDR2 SFDVKD. This CDR3 has 15 residues. The CDR3 DNA reads as TGTGCCACCAGTGATTCAGGTCTCTCCTACAATGAGCAGTACTTC. It translates to CATSDSGLSYNEQYF.

This clonotype was recorded a few times. The gene calls are TRBV20-1 and TRBJ2-7; D remains unclear. V dropped 6 bases and J dropped 1 base, with 16 bases sitting between them. CDR3 length: 14 residues. Germline-derived CDR1 and CDR2 are DFQATT and SNEGSKA (reference sequence). Written as DNA, the CDR3 is TGCAGTGCGGCCCCAATCGAGCATTCCTACGAGCAGTACTTC. This codes for CSAAPIEHSYEQYF.

The DNA of the CDR3 is TGTGCCAGCAGTTTTTCCCTACAGGGAACGAACACCGGGGAGCTGTTTTTT. This codes for CASSFSLQGTNTGELFF. This sequence joins TRBV28 and TRBJ2-2; D is perhaps TRBD1 (6 bases). The CDR3 loop spans 17 amino acids. CDR1 and CDR2 from the germline V gene are MDHEN and SYDVKM. V lost 3 bases to trimming and J lost 0 bases, with 14 bases between them. Based on the CDR3 plus reference TRBV28 and TRBJ2-2, the full variable domain is DVKVTQSSRYLVKRTGEKVFLECVQDMDHENMFWYRQDPGLGLRLIYFSYDVKMKEKGDIPEGYSVSREKKERFSLILESASTNQTSMYLCASSFSLQGTNTGELFFGEGSRLTVL.

The J gene is TRBJ2-7, the V gene TRBV7-2; TRBD2 is a possible D gene (6 bases). V lost 5 bases, J lost 2 bases, and 13 bases lay in between. The germline V gene has CDR1 SGHTA and CDR2 FQGNSA. This CDR3 region has 14 residues. CDR3 region: CASSANPGAYEQYF. The CDR3 DNA reads TGTGCCAGCAGCGCCAATCCGGGGGCCTACGAGCAGTACTTC.

In this sample, this clonotype turned up a few times. This chain uses TRBV3-1 with TRBJ2-6, with a weak D call TRBD1 (6 bases). The CDR3 runs to 15 residues. Germline V gene sequence: CDR1 LGHDT, CDR2 YNNKEL (reference sequence). Trimming pared 5 bases from V and 7 bases from J, leaving 15 bases between. The DNA for the CDR3 is TGTGCCAGCAGCTCTAACAGGGCAGTAGCCAACGTCCTGACTTTC. This codes for CASSSNRAVANVLTF.

This clonotype occurred a few times. The V call is TRBV11-2, the J call TRBJ2-1, with 13 bases identical to TRBD2. CDR3 length: 15 amino acids. CDR1 and CDR2 (germline): SGHAT, FQNNGV. V lost 4 bases, J lost 9 bases, and 6 bases stayed unmatched. DNA of the CDR3: TGTGCCAGCAGCTCTGGACTAGCGGGAGCCACTGAGCAGTTCTTC. It is translated as CASSSGLAGATEQFF.